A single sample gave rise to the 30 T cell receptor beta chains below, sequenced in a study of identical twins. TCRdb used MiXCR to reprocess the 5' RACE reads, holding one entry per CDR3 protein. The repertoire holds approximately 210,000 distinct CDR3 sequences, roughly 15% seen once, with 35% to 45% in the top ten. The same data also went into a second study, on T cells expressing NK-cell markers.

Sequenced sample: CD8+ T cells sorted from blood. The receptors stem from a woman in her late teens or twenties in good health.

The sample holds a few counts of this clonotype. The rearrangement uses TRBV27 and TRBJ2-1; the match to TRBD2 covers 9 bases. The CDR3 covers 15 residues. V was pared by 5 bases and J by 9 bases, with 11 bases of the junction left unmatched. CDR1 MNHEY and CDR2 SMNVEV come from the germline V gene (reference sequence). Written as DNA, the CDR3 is TGTGCCAGCAGTCCCCACGCGGGAGGGCGAAGTGAGCAGTTCTTC. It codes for CASSPHAGGRSEQFF.

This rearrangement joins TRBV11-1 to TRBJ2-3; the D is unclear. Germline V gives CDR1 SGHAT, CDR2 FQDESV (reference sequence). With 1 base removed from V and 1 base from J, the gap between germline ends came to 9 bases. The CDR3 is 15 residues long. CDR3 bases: TGTGCCAGCAGCTTAGGGTTGCAGGGCACAGATACGCAGTATTTT. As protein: CASSLGLQGTDTQYF. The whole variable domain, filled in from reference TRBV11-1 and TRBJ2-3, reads EAEVAQSPRYKITEKSQAVAFWCDPISGHATLYWYRQILGQGPELLVQFQDESVVDDSQLPKDRFSAERLKGVDSTLKIQPAELGDSAMYLCASSLGLQGTDTQYFGPGTRLTVL.

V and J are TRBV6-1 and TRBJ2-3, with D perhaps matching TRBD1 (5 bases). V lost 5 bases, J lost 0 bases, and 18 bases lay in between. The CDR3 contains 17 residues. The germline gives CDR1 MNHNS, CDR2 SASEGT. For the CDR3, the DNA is TGTGCCAGCAGTCTTCTCCCCCGGACAAAAAGCACAGATACGCAGTATTTT. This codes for CASSLLPRTKSTDTQYF.

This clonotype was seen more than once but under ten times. Here the CDR3 reads CASSLVAKTEAFF. The CDR3 nucleotides are TGTGCCAGCAGTTTAGTCGCGAAGACTGAAGCTTTCTTT. The rearrangement links TRBV12-3 or TRBV12-4 to TRBJ1-1, with unresolved D. V shed 1 base and J shed 5 bases, with 8 bases lying between them. The CDR3 spans 13 residues.

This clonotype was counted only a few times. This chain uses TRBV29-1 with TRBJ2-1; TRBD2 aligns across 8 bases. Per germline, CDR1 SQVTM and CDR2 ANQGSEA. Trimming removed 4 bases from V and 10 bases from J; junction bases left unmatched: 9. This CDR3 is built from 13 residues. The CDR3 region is CSVGGSGRVEQFF. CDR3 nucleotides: TGCAGCGTTGGTGGGAGCGGGAGAGTCGAGCAGTTCTTC.

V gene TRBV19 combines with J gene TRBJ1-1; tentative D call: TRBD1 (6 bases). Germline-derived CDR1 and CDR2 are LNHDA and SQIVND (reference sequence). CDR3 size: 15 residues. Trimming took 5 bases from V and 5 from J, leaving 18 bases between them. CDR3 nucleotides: TGTGCCAGTAGTCCCTGGCCGGGGGCGAGGACTGAAGCTTTCTTT. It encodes CASSPWPGARTEAFF.

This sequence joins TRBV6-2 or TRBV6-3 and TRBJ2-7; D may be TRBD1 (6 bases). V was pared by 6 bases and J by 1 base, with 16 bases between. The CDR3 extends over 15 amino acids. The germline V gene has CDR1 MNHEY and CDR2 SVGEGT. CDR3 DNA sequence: TGTGCCAGCAGAGAAACCGGGACACCTTCCTACGAGCAGTACTTC. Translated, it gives CASRETGTPSYEQYF.

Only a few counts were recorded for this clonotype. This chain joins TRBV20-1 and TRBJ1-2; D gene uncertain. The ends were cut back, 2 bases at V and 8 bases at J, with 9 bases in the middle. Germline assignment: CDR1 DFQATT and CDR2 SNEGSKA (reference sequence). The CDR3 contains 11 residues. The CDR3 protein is CSARLLGGYTF. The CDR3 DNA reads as TGCAGTGCTAGACTCTTGGGCGGCTACACCTTC.

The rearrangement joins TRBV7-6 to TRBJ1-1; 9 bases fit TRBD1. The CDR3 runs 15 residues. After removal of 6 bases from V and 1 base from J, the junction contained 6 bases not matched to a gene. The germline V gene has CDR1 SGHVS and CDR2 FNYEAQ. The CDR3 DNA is TGTGCCAGCAGTTCCGGGACAGGGCCGAACACTGAAGCTTTCTTT. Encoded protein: CASSSGTGPNTEAFF. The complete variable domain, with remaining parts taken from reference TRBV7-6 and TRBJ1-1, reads GAGVSQSPRYKVTKRGQDVALRCDPISGHVSLYWYRQALGQGPEFLTYFNYEAQQDKSGLPNDRFSAERPEGSISTLTIQRTEQRDSAMYRCASSSGTGPNTEAFFGQGTRLTVV.

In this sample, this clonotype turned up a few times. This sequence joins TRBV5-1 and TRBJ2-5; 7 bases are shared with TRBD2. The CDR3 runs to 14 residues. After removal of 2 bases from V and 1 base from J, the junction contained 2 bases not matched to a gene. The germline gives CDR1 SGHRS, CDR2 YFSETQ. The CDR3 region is CASSFGGSQETQYF. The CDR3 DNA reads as TGCGCCAGCAGCTTCGGGGGGAGCCAAGAGACCCAGTACTTC.

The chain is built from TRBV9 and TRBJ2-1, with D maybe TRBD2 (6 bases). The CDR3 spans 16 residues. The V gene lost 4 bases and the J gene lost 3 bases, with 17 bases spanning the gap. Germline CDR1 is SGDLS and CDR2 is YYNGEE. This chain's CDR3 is CASSFRSSGVYNEQFF. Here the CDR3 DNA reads TGTGCCAGCAGCTTCCGTAGTAGCGGTGTCTACAATGAGCAGTTCTTC.

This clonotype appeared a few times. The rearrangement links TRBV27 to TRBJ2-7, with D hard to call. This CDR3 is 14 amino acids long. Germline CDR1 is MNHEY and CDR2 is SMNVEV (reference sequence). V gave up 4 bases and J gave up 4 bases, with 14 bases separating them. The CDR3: CASSSSGGRYEQYF. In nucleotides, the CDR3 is TGTGCCAGCAGTTCCTCCGGCGGACGGTACGAGCAGTACTTC.

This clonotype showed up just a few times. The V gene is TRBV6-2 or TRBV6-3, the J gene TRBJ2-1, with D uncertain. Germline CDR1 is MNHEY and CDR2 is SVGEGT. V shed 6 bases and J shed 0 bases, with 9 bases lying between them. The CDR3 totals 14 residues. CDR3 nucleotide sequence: TGTGCCAGCAGAGATAGGTTCTCCTACAATGAGCAGTTCTTC. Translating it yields CASRDRFSYNEQFF.

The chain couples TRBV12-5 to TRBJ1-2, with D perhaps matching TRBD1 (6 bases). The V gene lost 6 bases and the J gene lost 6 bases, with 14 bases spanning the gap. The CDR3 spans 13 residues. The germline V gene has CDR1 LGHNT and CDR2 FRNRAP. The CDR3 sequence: CASGPWTEDGYTF. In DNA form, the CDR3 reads TGTGCTAGTGGCCCGTGGACAGAGGATGGCTACACCTTC.

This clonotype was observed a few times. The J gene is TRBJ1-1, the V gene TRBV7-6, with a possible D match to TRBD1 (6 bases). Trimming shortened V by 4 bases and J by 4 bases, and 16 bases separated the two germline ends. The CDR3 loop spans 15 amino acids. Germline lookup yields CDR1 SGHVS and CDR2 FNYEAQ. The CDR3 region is CASSSQGLGSTEAFF. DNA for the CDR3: TGTGCCAGCAGCTCGCAGGGGTTGGGGAGCACTGAAGCTTTCTTT.

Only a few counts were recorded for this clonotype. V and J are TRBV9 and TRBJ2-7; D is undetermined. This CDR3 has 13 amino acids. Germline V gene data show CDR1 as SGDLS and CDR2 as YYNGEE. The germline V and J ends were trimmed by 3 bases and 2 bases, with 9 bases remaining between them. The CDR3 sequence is CASSDSITYEQYF. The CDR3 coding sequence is TGTGCCAGCAGCGACTCTATAACCTACGAGCAGTACTTC.

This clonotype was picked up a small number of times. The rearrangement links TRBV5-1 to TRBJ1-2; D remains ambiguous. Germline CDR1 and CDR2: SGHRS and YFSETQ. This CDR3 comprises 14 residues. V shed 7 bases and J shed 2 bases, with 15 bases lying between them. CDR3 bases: TGCGCCAGCCGCCCGGACGATAGGAACTATGGCTACACCTTC. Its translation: CASRPDDRNYGYTF.

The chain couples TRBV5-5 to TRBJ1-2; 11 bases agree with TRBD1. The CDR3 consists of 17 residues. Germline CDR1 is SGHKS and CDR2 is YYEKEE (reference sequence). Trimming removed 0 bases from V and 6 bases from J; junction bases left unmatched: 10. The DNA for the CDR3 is TGTGCCAGCAGCTTGGGATTGTCCGGGACAGGGGGTAATGGCTACACCTTC. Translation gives CASSLGLSGTGGNGYTF.

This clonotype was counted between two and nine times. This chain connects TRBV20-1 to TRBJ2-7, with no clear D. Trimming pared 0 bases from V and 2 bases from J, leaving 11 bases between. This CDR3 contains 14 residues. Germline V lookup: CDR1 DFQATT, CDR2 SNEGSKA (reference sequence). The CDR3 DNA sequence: TGCAGTGCTAGAGATCATCCATTCGCCTACGAGCAGTACTTC. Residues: CSARDHPFAYEQYF.

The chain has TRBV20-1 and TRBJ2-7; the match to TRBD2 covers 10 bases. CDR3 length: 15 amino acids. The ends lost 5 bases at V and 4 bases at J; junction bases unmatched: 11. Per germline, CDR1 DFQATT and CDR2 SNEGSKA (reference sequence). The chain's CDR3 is CSAAGLAAFGYEQYF. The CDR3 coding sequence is TGCAGTGCTGCCGGACTAGCGGCCTTCGGATACGAGCAGTACTTC.

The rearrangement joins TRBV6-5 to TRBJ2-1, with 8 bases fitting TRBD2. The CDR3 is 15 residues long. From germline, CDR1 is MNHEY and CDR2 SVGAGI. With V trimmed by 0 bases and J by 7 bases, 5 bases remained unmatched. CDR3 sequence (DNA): TGTGCCAGCAGTTACTCACGGGAGGGCGGAAATGAGCAGTTCTTC. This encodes CASSYSREGGNEQFF.

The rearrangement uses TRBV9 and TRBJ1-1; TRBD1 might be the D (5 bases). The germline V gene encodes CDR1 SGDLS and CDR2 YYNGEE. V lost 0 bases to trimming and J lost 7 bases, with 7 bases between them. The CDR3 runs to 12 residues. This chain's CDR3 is CASSVDQGEAFF. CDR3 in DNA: TGTGCCAGCAGCGTAGATCAGGGTGAAGCTTTCTTT.

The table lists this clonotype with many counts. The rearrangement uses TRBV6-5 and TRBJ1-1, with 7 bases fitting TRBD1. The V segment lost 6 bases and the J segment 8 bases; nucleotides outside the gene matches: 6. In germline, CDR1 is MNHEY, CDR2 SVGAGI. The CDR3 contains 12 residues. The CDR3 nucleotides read TGTGCCAGCAGCGATCCGGGACAGGAAGCTTTCTTT. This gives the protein CASSDPGQEAFF.

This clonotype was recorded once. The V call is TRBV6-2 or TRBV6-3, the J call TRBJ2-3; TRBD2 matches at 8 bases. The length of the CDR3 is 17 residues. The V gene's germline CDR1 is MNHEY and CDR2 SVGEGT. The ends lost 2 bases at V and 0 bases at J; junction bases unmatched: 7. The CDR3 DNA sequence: TGTGCCAGCAGTTACGATCGGGCTAGCGGGAGCACAGATACGCAGTATTTT. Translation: CASSYDRASGSTDTQYF.

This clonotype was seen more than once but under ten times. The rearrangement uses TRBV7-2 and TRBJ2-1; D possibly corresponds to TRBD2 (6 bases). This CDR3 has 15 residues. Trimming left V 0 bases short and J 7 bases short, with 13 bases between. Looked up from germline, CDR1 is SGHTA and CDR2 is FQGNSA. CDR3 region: CASSLAGGPLNEQFF. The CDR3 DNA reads TGTGCCAGCAGCTTAGCTGGAGGGCCCCTGAATGAGCAGTTCTTC.

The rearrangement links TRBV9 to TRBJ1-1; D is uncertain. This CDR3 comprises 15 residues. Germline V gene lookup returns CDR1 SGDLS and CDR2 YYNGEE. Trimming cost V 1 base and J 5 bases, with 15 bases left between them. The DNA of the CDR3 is TGTGCCAGCAGCGTATTAAACGGAAGAGGGACTGAAGCTTTCTTT. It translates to CASSVLNGRGTEAFF.

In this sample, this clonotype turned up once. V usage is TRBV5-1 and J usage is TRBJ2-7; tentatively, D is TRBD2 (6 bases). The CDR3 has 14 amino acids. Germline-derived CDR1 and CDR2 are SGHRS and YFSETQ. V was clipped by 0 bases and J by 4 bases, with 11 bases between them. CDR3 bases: TGCGCCAGCAGCTTGGACGGCGGGGCGTACGAGCAGTACTTC. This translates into CASSLDGGAYEQYF.

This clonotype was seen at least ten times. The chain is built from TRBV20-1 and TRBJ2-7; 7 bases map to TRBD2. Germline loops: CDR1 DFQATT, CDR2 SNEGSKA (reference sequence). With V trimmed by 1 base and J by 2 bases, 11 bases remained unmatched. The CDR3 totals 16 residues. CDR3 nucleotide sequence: TGCAGTGCTAGAGGGAAGGGTAGCGGGTCGACCTACGAGCAGTACTTC. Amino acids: CSARGKGSGSTYEQYF.

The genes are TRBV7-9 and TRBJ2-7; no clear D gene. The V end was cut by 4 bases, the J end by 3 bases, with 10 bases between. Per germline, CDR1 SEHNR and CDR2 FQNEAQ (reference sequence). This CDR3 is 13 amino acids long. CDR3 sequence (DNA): TGTGCCAGCAGCTGGGGTGGAGTCTACGAGCAGTACTTC. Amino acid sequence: CASSWGGVYEQYF.

The CDR3 is CASSLTSLGNEQFF. The CDR3 region has the DNA TGTGCCAGCAGTTTAACTAGCCTAGGCAATGAGCAGTTCTTC. V and J are TRBV12-3 or TRBV12-4 and TRBJ2-1, with D possibly TRBD2 on 6 matching bases. The CDR3 runs 14 residues. The ends were cut back, 2 bases at V and 6 bases at J, with 11 bases in the middle.